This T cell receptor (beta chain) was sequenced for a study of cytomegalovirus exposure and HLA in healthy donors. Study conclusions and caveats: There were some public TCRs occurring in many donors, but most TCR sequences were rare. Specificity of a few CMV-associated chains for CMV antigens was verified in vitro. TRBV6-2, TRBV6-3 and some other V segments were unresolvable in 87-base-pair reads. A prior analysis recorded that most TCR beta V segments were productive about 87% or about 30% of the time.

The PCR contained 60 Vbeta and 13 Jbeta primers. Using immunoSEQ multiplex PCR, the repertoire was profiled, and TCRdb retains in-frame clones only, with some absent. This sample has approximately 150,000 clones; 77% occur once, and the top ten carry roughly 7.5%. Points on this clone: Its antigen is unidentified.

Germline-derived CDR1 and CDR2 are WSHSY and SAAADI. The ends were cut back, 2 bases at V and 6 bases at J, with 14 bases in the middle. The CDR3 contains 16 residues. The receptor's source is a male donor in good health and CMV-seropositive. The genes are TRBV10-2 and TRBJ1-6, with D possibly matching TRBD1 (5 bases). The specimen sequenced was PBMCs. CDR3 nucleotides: TGCGCCAGCAGTGAGGACAGACTCCTCGCTAATTCACCCCTCCACTTT. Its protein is CASSEDRLLANSPLHF.